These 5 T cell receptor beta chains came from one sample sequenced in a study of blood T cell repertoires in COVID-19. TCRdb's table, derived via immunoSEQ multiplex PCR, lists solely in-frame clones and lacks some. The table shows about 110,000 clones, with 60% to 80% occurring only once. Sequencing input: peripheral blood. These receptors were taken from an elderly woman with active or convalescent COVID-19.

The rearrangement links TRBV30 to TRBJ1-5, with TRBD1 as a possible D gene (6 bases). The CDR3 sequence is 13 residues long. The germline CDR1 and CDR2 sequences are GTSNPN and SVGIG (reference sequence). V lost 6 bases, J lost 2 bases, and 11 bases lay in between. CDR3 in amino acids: CACNSGGNQPQHF. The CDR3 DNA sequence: TGTGCCTGTAACTCAGGGGGCAATCAGCCCCAGCATTTT.

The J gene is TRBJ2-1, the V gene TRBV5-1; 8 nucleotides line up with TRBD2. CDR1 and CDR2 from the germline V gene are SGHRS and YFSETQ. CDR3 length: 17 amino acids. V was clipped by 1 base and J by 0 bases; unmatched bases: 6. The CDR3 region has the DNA TGCGCCAGCAGCTTGAGTCCCAGCGGGAGCTCCTACAATGAGCAGTTCTTC. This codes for CASSLSPSGSSYNEQFF.

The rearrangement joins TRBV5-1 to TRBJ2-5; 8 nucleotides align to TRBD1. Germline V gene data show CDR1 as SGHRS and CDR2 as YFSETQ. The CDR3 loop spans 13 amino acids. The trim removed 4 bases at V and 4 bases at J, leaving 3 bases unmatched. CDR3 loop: CASSDTGGETQYF. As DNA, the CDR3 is TGCGCCAGCAGCGACACAGGGGGAGAGACCCAGTACTTC.

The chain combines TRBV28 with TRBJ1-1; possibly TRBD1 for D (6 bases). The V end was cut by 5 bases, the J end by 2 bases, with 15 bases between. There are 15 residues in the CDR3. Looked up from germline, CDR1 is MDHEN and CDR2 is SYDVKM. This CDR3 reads CASSPGQFTNTEAFF. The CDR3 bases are TGTGCCAGCAGTCCAGGACAGTTCACCAACACTGAAGCTTTCTTT.

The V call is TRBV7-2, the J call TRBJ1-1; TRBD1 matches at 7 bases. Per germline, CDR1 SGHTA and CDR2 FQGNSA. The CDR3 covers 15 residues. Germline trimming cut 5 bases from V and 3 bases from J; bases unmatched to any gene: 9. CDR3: CASSPRTTGYTEAFF. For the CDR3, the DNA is TGTGCCAGCAGCCCCCGGACGACAGGGTACACTGAAGCTTTCTTT.